One sample yielded the 11 T cell receptor beta chains listed below, sequenced in a study of CD8 T cells in ankylosing spondylitis. TCRdb re-derived calls from the 5' RACE reads in MiXCR, one entry per CDR3 protein. The data hold some 340,000 distinct CDR3 sequences, with roughly 15% observed a single time. Sequencing was done on a sample of blood, either unsorted or a sorted T cell fraction (not recorded which). These receptors were collected from a male donor with ankylosing spondylitis or in good health (not recorded which).

This clonotype occurred a few times. The chain is built from TRBV12-3 or TRBV12-4 and TRBJ2-6; TRBD1 is a possible D gene (5 bases). V was cut by 5 bases and J by 2 bases, with 13 bases left in between. The CDR3 sequence is 16 residues long. Here the CDR3 reads CASSPSQGAGANVLTF. The CDR3 nucleotides are TGTGCCAGCAGTCCCTCTCAGGGCGCTGGGGCCAACGTCCTGACTTTC.

This clonotype was seen at least ten times. The chain links TRBV20-1 to TRBJ1-4; TRBD1 is a possible D gene (5 bases). From germline, CDR1 is DFQATT and CDR2 SNEGSKA (reference sequence). The V gene lost 5 bases and the J gene lost 8 bases, with 15 bases spanning the gap. The CDR3 consists of 13 residues. This chain's CDR3 is CSAARTTGEKLFF. CDR3 sequence (DNA): TGCAGTGCTGCCCGGACAACGGGAGAAAAACTGTTTTTT.

At least ten counts were recorded for this clonotype. The J gene is TRBJ2-1, the V gene TRBV7-2; unclear D gene. This CDR3 contains 11 residues. Germline CDR1 SGHTA, CDR2 FQGNSA. The germline V and J ends were trimmed by 5 bases and 10 bases, with 9 bases remaining between them. CDR3 nucleotides: TGTGCCAGCAGCCCACTGGGGGAGCAGTTCTTC. Translated, it gives CASSPLGEQFF.

Many counts were recorded for this clonotype. The rearrangement links TRBV5-1 to TRBJ2-3; 7 bases are a match to TRBD1. CDR1 and CDR2 (germline): SGHRS, YFSETQ. This CDR3 spans 15 amino acids. V lost 0 bases and J lost 2; bases outside the gene matches: 3. CDR3 coding DNA: TGCGCCAGCAGCTTGGAAGGGGGCCCCACAGATACGCAGTATTTT. Translated, it gives CASSLEGGPTDTQYF.

The CDR3 sequence is CASSVVVRAATYNEQFF. CDR3 bases: TGTGCCAGCAGCGTAGTCGTCCGAGCGGCCACCTACAATGAGCAGTTCTTC. The rearrangement uses TRBV9 and TRBJ2-1, with D possibly being TRBD2 (5 bases). CDR1 and CDR2 from the germline V gene are SGDLS and YYNGEE. Trimming stripped 0 bases from V and 2 bases from J, with 15 bases between. This CDR3 spans 17 amino acids.

This clonotype was counted a few times. The chain combines TRBV5-1 with TRBJ1-3; 7 bases fit TRBD1. The CDR3 is made up of 15 amino acids. Germline CDR1 reads SGHRS; CDR2 reads YFSETQ. J lost 1 base, V lost 6 bases, and 7 bases had no gene match. The CDR3 loop is CASTHTGDSGNTIYF. The CDR3 DNA follows: TGCGCCAGCACCCACACAGGGGATTCTGGAAACACCATATATTTT.

The CDR3 here is CAISQSSTSGGSTDTQYF. DNA for the CDR3: TGTGCCATCAGTCAATCTTCGACTAGCGGGGGAAGCACAGATACGCAGTATTTT. The chain uses TRBV10-3 and TRBJ2-3, with 12 bases that match TRBD2. The CDR3 contains 18 residues. Germline values: CDR1 ENHRY, CDR2 SYGVKD. V shed 5 bases, J shed 0 bases, and the junction held 9 bases outside the gene matches.

This sequence joins TRBV5-1 and TRBJ2-5; D uncertain. Per the germline V gene, CDR1 is SGHRS and CDR2 is YFSETQ. V was shortened by 2 bases and J by 4 bases, with 12 bases between the two germline ends. This CDR3 region has 14 residues. The CDR3 here is CASSFGGPRETQYF. The CDR3 nucleotides read TGCGCCAGCAGCTTCGGTGGTCCGAGAGAGACCCAGTACTTC.

The V call is TRBV12-3 or TRBV12-4, the J call TRBJ2-7; tentatively, D is TRBD2 (7 bases). The V end was cut by 11 bases, the J end by 3 bases, with 17 bases between. The CDR3 runs to 13 residues. In nucleotides, the CDR3 is TGTGCCTCTCGAAGGGGGGGCCTCTACGAGCAGTACTTC. This translates into CASRRGGLYEQYF.

The chain joins TRBV20-1 to TRBJ1-5; 10 bases align to TRBD1. The germline V gene has CDR1 DFQATT and CDR2 SNEGSKA (reference sequence). This CDR3 is built from 16 residues. V lost 1 base, J lost 4 bases, and 7 bases stayed unmatched. CDR3 loop: CSARVGDRGQNQPQHF. The CDR3 DNA sequence: TGCAGTGCTAGAGTGGGGGACAGGGGACAGAATCAGCCCCAGCATTTT.

In this sample, this clonotype turned up a few times. The chain uses TRBV20-1 and TRBJ2-3; 8 nucleotides agree with TRBD2. Per the germline V gene, CDR1 is DFQATT and CDR2 is SNEGSKA (reference sequence). The CDR3 has 13 residues. CDR3 in amino acids: CSPGRGVTDTQYF. The CDR3 region has the DNA TGCAGCCCGGGGCGGGGGGTAACAGATACGCAGTATTTT.